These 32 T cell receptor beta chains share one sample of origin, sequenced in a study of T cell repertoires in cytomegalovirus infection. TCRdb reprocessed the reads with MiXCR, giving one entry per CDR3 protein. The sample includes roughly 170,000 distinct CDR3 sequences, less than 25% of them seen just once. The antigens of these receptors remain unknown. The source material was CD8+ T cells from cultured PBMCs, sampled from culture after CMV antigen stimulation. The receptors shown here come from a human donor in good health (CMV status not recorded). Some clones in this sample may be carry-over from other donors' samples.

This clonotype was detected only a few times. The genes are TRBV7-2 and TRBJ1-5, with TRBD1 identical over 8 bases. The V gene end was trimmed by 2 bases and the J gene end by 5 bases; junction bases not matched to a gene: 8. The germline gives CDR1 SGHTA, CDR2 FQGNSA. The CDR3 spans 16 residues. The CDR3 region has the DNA TGTGCCAGCAGCTTAATTGGCAGGGGGCCCGATCAGCCCCAGCATTTT. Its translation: CASSLIGRGPDQPQHF.

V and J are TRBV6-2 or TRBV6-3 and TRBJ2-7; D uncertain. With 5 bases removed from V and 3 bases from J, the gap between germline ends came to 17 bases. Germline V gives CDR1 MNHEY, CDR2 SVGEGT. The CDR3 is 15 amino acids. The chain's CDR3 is CASSPDFGQLYEQYF. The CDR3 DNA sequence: TGTGCCAGCAGTCCCGATTTTGGGCAACTCTACGAGCAGTACTTC.

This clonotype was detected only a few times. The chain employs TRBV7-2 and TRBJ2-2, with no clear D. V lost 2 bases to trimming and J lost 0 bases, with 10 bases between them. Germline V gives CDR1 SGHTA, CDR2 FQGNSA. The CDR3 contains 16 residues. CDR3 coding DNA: TGTGCCAGCAGCTTAAACGGACGGACGAACACCGGGGAGCTGTTTTTT. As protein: CASSLNGRTNTGELFF.

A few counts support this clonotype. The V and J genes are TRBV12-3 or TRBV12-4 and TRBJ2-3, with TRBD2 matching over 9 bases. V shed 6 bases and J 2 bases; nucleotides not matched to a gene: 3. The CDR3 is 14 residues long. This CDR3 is CASRSGGITDTQYF. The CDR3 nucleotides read TGTGCCAGCAGGAGCGGGGGGATCACAGATACGCAGTATTTT.

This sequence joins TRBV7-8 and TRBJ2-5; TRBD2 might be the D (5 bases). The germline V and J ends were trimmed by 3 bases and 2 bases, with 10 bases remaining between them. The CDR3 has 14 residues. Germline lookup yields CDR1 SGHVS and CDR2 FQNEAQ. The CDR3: CASSFPSSQETQYF. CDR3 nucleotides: TGTGCCAGCAGCTTCCCTAGCAGTCAAGAGACCCAGTACTTC. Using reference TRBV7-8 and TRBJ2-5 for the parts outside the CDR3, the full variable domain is GAGVSQSPRYKVAKRGQDVALRCDPISGHVSLFWYQQALGQGPEFLTYFQNEAQLDKSGLPSDRFFAERPEGSVSTLKIQRTQQEDSAVYLCASSFPSSQETQYFGPGTRLLVL.

CDR3 in amino acids: CASSLGSSSYEQYF. CDR3 DNA sequence: TGTGCCAGCAGCTTGGGCTCAAGCTCCTACGAGCAGTACTTC. This chain connects TRBV5-6 to TRBJ2-7; D unclear. The V end lost 0 bases, the J end lost 0 bases, and 7 bases lay between the germline ends. This CDR3 has 14 residues. The germline V gene has CDR1 SGHDT and CDR2 YYEEEE.

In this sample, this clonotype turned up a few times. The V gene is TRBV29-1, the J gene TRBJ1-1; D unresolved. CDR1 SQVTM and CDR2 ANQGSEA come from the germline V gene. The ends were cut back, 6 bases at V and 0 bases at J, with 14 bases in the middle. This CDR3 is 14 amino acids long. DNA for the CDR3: TGCAGCGTCCCTCTCGGAGGTCTGAACACTGAAGCTTTCTTT. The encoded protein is CSVPLGGLNTEAFF.

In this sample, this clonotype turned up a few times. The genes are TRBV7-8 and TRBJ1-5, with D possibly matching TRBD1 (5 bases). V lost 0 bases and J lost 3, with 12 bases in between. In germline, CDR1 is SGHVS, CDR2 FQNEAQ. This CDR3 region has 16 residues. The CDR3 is CASSLALQEINQPQHF. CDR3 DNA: TGTGCCAGCAGCTTAGCGCTACAGGAGATCAATCAGCCCCAGCATTTT.

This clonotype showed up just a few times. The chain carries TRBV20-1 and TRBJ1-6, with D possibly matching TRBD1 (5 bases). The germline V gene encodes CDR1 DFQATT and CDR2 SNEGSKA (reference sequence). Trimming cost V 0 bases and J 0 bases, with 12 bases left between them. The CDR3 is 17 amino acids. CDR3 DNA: TGCAGTGCTAGAGATCACAGGTTAAGCTCCTATAATTCACCCCTCCACTTT. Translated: CSARDHRLSSYNSPLHF.

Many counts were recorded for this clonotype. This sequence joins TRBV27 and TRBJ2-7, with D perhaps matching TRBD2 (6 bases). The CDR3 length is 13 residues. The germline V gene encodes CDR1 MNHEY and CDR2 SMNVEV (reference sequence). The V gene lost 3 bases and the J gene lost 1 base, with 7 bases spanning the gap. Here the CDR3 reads CASSLGGSYEQYF. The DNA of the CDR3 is TGTGCCAGCAGTTTGGGGGGTTCCTACGAGCAGTACTTC.

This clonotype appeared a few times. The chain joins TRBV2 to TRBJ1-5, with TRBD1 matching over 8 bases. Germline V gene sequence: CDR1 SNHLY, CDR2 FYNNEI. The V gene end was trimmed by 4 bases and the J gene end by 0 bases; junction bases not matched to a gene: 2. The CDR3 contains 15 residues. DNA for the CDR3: TGTGCCAGCAGTGGGACAGGGTATAGCAATCAGCCCCAGCATTTT. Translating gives CASSGTGYSNQPQHF.

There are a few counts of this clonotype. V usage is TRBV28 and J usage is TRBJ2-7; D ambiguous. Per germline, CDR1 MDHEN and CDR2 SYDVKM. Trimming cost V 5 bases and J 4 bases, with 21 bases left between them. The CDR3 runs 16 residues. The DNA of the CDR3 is TGTGCCAGCAGTGAAACTCTCGGGCAGGCCCCTTACGAGCAGTACTTC. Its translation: CASSETLGQAPYEQYF.

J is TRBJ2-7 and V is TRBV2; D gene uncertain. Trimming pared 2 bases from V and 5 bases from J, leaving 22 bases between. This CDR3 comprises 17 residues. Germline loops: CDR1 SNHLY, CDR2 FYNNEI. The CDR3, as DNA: TGTGCCAGCAGTGAATATCTACAAGACCAGACTGGAGACGAGCAGTACTTC. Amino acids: CASSEYLQDQTGDEQYF.

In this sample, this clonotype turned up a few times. The CDR3 DNA is TGTGCCAGCAGCTTAGGGGAAGGAGATTTGGAGACCCAGTACTTC. This translates into CASSLGEGDLETQYF. The chain joins TRBV7-8 to TRBJ2-5, with D unclear. V dropped 1 base and J dropped 5 bases, with 14 bases sitting between them. The CDR3 loop spans 15 amino acids. Germline CDR1 and CDR2: SGHVS and FQNEAQ.

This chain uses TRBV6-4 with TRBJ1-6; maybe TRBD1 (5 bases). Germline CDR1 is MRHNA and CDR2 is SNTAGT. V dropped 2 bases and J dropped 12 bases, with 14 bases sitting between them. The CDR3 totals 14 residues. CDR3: CASSDGGVGGPLHF. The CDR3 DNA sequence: TGTGCCAGCAGTGACGGGGGGGTTGGGGGACCCCTCCACTTT.

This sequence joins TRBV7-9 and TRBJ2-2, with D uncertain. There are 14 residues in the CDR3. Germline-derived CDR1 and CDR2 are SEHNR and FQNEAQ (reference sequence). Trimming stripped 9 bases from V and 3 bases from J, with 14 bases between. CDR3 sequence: CASEGPMDTGELFF. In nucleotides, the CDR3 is TGTGCCAGTGAAGGACCCATGGACACCGGGGAGCTGTTTTTT.

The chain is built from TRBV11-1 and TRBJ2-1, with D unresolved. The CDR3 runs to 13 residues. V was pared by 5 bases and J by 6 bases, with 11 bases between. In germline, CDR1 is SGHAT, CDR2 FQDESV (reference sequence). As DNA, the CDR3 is TGTGCCAGCAGCCTGGGTCTCCTCAATGAGCAGTTCTTC. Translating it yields CASSLGLLNEQFF.

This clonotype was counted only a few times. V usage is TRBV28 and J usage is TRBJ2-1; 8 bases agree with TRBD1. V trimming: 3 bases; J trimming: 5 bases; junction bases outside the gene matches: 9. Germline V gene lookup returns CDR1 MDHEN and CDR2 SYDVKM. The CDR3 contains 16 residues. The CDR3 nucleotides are TGTGCCAGCAGTTTCACGGGACAGGCTCTAAACAATGAGCAGTTCTTC. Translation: CASSFTGQALNNEQFF.

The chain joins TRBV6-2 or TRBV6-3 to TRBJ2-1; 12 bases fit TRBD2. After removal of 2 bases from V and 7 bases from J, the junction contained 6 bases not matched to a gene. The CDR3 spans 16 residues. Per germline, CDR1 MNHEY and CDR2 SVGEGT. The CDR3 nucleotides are TGTGCCAGCAGTTACCCCTCTAGCGGGGGGGGGAATGAGCAGTTCTTC. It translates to CASSYPSSGGGNEQFF.

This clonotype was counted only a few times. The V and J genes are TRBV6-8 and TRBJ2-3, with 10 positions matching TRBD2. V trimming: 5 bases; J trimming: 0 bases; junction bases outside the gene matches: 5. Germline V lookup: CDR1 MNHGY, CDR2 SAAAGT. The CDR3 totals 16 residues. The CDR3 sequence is CASSQLAGSSTDTQYF. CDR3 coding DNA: TGTGCCAGCAGTCAACTAGCGGGGTCTAGCACAGATACGCAGTATTTT.

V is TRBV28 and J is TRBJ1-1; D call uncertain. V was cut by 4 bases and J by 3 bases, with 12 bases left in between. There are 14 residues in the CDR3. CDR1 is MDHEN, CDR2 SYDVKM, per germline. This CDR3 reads CASSSNALDTEAFF. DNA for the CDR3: TGTGCCAGCAGTTCCAATGCGTTGGACACTGAAGCTTTCTTT.

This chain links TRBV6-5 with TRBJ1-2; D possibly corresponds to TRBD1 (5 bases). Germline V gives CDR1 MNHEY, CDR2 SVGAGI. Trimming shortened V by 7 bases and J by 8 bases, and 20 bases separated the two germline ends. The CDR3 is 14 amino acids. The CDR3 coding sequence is TGTGCCAGCACCCACCAGGGCGGCGGTTTGGGCTACACCTTC. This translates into CASTHQGGGLGYTF.

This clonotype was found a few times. CDR3: CASHLMGHGYTF. CDR3 nucleotides: TGTGCCAGCCATCTGATGGGCCATGGCTACACCTTC. This chain joins TRBV6-1 and TRBJ1-2; D not resolved. The germline CDR1 and CDR2 sequences are MNHNS and SASEGT. The V end was cut by 8 bases, the J end by 6 bases, with 13 bases between. There are 12 residues in the CDR3.

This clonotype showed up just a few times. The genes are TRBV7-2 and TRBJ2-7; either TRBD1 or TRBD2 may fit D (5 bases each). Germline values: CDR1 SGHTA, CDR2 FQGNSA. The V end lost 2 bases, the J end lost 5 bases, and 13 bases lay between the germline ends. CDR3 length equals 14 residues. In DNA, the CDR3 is TGTGCCAGCAGCTTACGCAGGGACGTCGACGAGCAGTACTTC. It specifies CASSLRRDVDEQYF.

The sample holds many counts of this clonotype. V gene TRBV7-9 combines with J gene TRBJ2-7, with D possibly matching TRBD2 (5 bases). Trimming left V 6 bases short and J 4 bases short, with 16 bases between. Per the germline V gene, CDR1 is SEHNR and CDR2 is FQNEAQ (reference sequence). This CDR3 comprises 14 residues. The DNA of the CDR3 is TGTGCCAGCAGTTCTGGACTGGGCGTATACGAGCAGTACTTC. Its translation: CASSSGLGVYEQYF.

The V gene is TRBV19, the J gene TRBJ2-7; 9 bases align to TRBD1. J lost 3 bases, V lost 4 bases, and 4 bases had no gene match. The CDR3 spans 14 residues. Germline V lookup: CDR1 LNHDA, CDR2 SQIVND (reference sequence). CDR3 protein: CASSTGQGIYEQYF. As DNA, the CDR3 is TGTGCCAGTAGTACTGGACAGGGGATCTACGAGCAGTACTTC.

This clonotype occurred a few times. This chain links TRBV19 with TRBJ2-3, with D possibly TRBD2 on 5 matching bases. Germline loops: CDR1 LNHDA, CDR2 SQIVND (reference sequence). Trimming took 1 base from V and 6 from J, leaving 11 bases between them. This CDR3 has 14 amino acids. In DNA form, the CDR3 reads TGTGCCAGTAGTATAGCGGGAATGTTGGATACGCAGTATTTT. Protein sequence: CASSIAGMLDTQYF.

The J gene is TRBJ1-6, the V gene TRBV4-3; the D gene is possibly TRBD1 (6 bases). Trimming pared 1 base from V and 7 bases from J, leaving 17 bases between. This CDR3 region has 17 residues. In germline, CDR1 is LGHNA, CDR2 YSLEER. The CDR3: CASSQGGPGHSNSPLHF. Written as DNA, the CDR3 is TGCGCCAGCAGCCAAGGGGGCCCGGGACACTCAAATTCACCCCTCCACTTT.

As DNA, the CDR3 is TGTGCCAGCAGCCAAACTCGAAATCCCGTCAATGAGCAGTTCTTC. Encoded protein: CASSQTRNPVNEQFF. This chain connects TRBV7-9 to TRBJ2-1; no clear D. The V and J ends lost 5 bases and 6 bases respectively, with 17 bases between them. The germline gives CDR1 SEHNR, CDR2 FQNEAQ (reference sequence). The CDR3 has 15 amino acids. The full variable domain, completed using reference TRBV7-9 and TRBJ2-1, is DTGVSQNPRHKITKRGQNVTFRCDPISEHNRLYWYRQTLGQGPEFLTYFQNEAQLEKSRLLSDRFSAERPKGSFSTLEIQRTEQGDSAMYLCASSQTRNPVNEQFFGPGTRLTVL.

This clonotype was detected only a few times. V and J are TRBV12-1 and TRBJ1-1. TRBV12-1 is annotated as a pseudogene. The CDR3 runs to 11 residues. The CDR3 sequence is CASTLNTEAFF. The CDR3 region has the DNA TGTGCCAGCACTTTGAACACTGAAGCTTTCTTT.

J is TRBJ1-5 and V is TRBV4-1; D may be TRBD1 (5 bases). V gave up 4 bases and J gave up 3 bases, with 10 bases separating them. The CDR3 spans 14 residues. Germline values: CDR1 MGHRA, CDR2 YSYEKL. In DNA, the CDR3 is TGCGCCAGCAGCCGTGCACAGGACAATCAGCCCCAGCATTTT. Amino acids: CASSRAQDNQPQHF.

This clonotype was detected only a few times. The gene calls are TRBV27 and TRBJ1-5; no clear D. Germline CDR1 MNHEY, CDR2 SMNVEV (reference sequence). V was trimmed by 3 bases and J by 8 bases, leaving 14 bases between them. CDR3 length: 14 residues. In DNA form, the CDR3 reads TGTGCCAGCAGTTTTGGTCAGCCTCTGGAGCCCCAGCATTTT. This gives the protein CASSFGQPLEPQHF.